The 2 T cell receptor beta chains below come from one sample, sequenced in a study of T cells in Graves' hyperthyroidism and ophthalmopathy. TCR beta CDR3 regions were amplified from RNA. During a first-round RT-PCR of the TCR CDR3, the HTBI primer set was used. Each CDR3 protein gets one entry after TCRdb re-called the multiplex PCR reads with MiXCR. The sample records over 250,000 distinct CDR3 sequences, approximately 15% being singletons. The sample consisted of blood. These receptors were taken from an older woman with Graves' ophthalmopathy.

This clonotype occurred many times. V gene TRBV20-1 combines with J gene TRBJ1-5, with D tentatively TRBD1 (6 bases). This CDR3 has 16 residues. The V and J ends lost 1 base and 2 bases respectively, with 15 bases between them. Germline-derived CDR1 and CDR2 are DFQATT and SNEGSKA (reference sequence). CDR3 loop: CSARAENRVGNQPQHF. CDR3 bases: TGCAGTGCTAGAGCCGAGAACAGGGTAGGCAATCAGCCCCAGCATTTT.

In this sample, this clonotype turned up many times. V is TRBV11-2 and J is TRBJ1-2; maybe TRBD1 (5 bases). The germline CDR1 and CDR2 sequences are SGHAT and FQNNGV. The CDR3 has 14 amino acids. Trimming left V 5 bases short and J 5 bases short, with 15 bases between. In DNA form, the CDR3 reads TGTGCCAGCAGCCAAATATCAGGGCCATATGGCTACACCTTC. Its protein product is CASSQISGPYGYTF.